This entry describes one T cell receptor beta chain. Its antigen is not identified. The record originates from a study of T-cell memory formation after mild COVID-19. General study points: Clonal second-wave expansions that peaked on day 37 had unconfirmed SARS-CoV-2 specificity. Cross-reactive memory seemingly joined, as some responding clones were found in pre-infection memory. The study found contracting CD4+ clones mainly in CM and EM and contracting CD8+ clones in EMRA.

MiXCR was run by TCRdb on the 5' RACE reads, yielding one entry per CDR3 protein. The sample records 110,000 to 150,000 distinct CDR3 sequences, approximately 25% being singletons. The CDR3 contains 12 residues. V was shortened by 2 bases and J by 5 bases, with 6 bases between the two germline ends. The V and J genes are TRBV12-3 or TRBV12-4 and TRBJ1-1, with D hard to call. The material sequenced was PBMCs or a T cell subset sorted from them (not recorded which). The receptor comes from an adult woman who had mild COVID-19 (a few samples of this study predate the infection). Cell type and time point are not known. The CDR3 DNA reads as TGTGCCAGCAGTTTATCATGGACTGAAGCTTTCTTT. Amino acid sequence: CASSLSWTEAFF.